The clone carrying this T cell receptor beta chain has only a few counts. These data originate in a study of blood T cell repertoires in COVID-19. CDR3 length equals 13 residues. V was shortened by 3 bases and J by 5 bases, with 10 bases between the two germline ends. Assay used: immunoSEQ multiplex PCR; TCRdb lists only in-frame clones, some missing. The table shows under 300,000 clones, with around 80% occurring only once. Sequencing input: peripheral blood. This TCR derives from a man between 35 and 55 years old who had recovered from COVID-19. The chain joins TRBV12-3 or TRBV12-4 to TRBJ2-5, with D uncertain. The CDR3 protein is CASSFLAWETQYF. The CDR3 DNA reads as TGTGCCAGCAGTTTTCTGGCTTGGGAGACCCAGTACTTC.